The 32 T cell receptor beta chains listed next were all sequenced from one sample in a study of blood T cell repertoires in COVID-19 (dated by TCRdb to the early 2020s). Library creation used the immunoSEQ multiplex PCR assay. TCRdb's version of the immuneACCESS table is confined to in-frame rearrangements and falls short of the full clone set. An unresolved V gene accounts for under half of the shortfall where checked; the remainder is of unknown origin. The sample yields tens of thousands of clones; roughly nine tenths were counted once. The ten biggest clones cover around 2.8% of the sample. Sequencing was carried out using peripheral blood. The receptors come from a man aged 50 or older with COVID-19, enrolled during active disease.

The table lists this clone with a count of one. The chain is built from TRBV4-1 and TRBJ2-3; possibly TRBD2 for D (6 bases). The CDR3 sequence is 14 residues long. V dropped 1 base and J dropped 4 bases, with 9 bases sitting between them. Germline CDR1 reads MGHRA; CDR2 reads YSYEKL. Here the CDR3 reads CASSQGLVADTQYF. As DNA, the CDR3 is TGCGCCAGCAGCCAAGGACTAGTTGCAGATACGCAGTATTTT.

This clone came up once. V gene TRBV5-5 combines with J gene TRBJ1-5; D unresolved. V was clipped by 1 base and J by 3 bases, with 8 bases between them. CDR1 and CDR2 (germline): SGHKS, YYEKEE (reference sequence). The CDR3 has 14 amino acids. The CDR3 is CASSLRGVNQPQHF. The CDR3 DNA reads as TGTGCCAGCAGCTTGCGCGGGGTCAATCAGCCCCAGCATTTT.

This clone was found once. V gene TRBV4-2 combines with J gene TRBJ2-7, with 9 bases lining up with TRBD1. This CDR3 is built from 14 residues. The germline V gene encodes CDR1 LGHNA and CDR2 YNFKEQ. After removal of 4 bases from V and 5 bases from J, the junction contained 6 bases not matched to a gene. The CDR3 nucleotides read TGTGCCAGCAGCCTCGGGACAGGGAAGAACGAGCAGTACTTC. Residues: CASSLGTGKNEQYF.

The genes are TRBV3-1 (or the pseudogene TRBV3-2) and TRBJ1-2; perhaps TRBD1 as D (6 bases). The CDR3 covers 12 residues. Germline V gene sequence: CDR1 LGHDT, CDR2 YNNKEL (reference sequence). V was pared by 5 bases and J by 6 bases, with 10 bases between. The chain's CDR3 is CASSTHRDGYTF. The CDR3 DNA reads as TGTGCCAGCAGCACACACAGGGATGGCTACACCTTC.

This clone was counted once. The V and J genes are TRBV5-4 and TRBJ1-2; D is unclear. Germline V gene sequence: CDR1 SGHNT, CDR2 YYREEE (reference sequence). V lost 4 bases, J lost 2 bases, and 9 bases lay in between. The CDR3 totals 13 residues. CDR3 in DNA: TGTGCCAGCAGCACGACGGGAAACTATGGCTACACCTTC. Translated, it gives CASSTTGNYGYTF.

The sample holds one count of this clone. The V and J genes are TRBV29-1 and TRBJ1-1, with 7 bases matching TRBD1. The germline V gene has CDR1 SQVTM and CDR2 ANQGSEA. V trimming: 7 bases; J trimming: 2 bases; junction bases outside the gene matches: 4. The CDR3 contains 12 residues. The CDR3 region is CSGDSKNTEAFF. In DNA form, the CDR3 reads TGCAGCGGGGACAGCAAAAACACTGAAGCTTTCTTT. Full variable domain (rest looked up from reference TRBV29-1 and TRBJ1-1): SAVISQKPSRDICQRGTSLTIQCQVDSQVTMMFWYRQQPGQSLTLIATANQGSEATYESGFVIDKFPISRPNLTFSTLTVSNMSPEDSSIYLCSGDSKNTEAFFGQGTRLTVV.

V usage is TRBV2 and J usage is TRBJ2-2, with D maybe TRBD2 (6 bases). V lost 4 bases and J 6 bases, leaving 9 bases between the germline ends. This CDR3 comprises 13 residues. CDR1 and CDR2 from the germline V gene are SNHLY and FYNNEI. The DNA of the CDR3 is TGTGCCAGCAGTGGCACTAGCCCCGGGGAGCTGTTTTTT. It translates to CASSGTSPGELFF.

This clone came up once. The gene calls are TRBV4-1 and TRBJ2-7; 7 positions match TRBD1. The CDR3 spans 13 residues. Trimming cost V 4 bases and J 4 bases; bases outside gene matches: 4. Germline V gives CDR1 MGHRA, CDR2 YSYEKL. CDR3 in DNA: TGCGCCAGCAGCCTTCGACAGGGTTACGAGCAGTACTTC. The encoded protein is CASSLRQGYEQYF.

This CDR3 is CASSKDRGPSYEQYF. For the CDR3, the DNA is TGTGCCAGCAGCAAAGACAGGGGTCCCTCCTACGAGCAGTACTTC. The chain employs TRBV7-9 and TRBJ2-7; 8 nucleotides line up with TRBD1. Germline-derived CDR1 and CDR2 are SEHNR and FQNEAQ (reference sequence). The V gene end was trimmed by 5 bases and the J gene end by 0 bases; junction bases not matched to a gene: 6. The CDR3 sequence is 15 residues long.

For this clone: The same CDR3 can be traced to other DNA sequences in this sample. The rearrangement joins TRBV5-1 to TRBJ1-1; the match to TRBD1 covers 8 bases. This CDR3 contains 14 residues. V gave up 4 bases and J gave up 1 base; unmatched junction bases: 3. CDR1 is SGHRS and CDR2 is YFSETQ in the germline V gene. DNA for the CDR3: TGCGCCAGCAGCCCTGGACAGGGGAACACTGAAGCTTTCTTT. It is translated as CASSPGQGNTEAFF.

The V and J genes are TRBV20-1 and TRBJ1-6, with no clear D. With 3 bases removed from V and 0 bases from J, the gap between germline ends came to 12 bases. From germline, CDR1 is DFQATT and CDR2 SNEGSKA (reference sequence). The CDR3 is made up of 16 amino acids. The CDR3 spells CSASTVLSSYNSPLHF. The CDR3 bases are TGCAGTGCTAGTACTGTGCTGAGCTCCTATAATTCACCCCTCCACTTT.

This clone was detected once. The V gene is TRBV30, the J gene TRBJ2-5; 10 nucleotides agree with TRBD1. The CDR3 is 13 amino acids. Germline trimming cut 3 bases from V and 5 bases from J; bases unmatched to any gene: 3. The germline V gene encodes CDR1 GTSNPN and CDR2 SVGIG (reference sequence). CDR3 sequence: CAWRTGGLETQYF. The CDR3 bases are TGTGCCTGGAGGACAGGGGGCTTGGAGACCCAGTACTTC.

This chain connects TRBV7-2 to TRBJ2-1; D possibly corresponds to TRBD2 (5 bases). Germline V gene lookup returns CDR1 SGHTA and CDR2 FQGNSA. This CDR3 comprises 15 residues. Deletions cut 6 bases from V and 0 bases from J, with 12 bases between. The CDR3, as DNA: TGTGCCAGCAGTTCTACGGGGAGCTCCTACAATGAGCAGTTCTTC. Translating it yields CASSSTGSSYNEQFF.

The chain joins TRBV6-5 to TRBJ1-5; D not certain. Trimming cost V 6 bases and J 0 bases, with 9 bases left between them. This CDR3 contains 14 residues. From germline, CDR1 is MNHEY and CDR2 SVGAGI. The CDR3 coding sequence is TGTGCCAGCAGGAGGAGTTCTAGCAATCAGCCCCAGCATTTT. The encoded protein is CASRRSSSNQPQHF.

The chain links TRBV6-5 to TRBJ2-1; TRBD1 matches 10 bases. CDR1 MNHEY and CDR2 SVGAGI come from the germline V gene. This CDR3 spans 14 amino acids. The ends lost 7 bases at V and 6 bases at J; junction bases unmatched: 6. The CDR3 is CASMRDRGGNEQFF. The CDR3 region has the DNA TGTGCCAGCATGAGGGACAGGGGTGGCAATGAGCAGTTCTTC.

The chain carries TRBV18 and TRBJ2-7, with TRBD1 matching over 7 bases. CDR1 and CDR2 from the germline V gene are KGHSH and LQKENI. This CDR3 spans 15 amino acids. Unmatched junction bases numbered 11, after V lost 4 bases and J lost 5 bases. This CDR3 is CASSLRQGKANEQYF. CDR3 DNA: TGTGCCAGCTCACTACGACAGGGTAAAGCTAACGAGCAGTACTTC.

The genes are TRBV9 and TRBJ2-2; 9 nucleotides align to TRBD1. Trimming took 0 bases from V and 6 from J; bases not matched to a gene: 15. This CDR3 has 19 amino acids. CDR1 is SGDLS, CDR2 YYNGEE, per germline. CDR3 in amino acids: CASSVESAVEGQGSGELFF. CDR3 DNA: TGTGCCAGCAGCGTAGAATCCGCCGTTGAGGGACAGGGTTCCGGGGAGCTGTTTTTT.

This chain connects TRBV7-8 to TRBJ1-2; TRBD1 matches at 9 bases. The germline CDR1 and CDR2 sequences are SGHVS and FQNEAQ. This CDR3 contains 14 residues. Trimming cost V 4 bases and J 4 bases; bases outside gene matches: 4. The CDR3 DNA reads TGTGCCAGCAGCTGGACAGGGGAGGCCTATGGCTACACCTTC. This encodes CASSWTGEAYGYTF.

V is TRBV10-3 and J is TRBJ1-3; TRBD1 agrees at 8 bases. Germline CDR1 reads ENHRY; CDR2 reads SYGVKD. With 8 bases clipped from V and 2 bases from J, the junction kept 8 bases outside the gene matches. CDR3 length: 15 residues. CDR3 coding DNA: TGTGCCATCGGAGGAGGACAGGGAGCTGGAAACACCATATATTTT. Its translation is CAIGGGQGAGNTIYF.

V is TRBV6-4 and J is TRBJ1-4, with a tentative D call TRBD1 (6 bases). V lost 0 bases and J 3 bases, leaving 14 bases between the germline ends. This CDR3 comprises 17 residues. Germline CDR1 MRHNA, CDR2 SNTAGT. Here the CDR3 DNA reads TGTGCCAGCAGTGACTCGAAGTCGGACAGATCTAATGAAAAACTGTTTTTT. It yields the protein CASSDSKSDRSNEKLFF.

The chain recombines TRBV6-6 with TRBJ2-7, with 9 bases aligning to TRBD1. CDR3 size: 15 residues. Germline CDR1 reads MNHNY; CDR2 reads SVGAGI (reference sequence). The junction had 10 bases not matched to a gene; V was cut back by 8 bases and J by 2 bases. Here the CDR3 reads CASSTQGQGPYEQYF. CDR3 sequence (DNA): TGTGCCAGCTCTACACAAGGACAGGGGCCCTACGAGCAGTACTTC.

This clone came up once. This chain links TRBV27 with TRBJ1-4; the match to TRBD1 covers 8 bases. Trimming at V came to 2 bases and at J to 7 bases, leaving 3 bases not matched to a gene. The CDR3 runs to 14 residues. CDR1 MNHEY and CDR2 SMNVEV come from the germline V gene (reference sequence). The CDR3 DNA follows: TGTGCCAGCAGTTTAGTCAGGGGGCGTGAAAAACTGTTTTTT. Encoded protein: CASSLVRGREKLFF.

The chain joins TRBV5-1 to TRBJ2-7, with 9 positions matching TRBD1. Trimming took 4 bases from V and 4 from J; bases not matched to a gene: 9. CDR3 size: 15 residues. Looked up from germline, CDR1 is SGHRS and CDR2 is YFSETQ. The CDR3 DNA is TGCGCCAGCAGCCCCCAGGGGACAGGGTCTTACGAGCAGTACTTC. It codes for CASSPQGTGSYEQYF. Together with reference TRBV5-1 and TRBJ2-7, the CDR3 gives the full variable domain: KAGVTQTPRYLIKTRGQQVTLSCSPISGHRSVSWYQQTPGQGLQFLFEYFSETQRNKGNFPGRFSGRQFSNSRSEMNVSTLELGDSALYLCASSPQGTGSYEQYFGPGTRLTVT.

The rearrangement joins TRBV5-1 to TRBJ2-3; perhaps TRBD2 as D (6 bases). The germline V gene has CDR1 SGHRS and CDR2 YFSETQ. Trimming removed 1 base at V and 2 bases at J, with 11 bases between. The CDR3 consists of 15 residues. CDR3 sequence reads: CASSLWAGFTDTQYF. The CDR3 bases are TGCGCCAGCAGCTTGTGGGCGGGGTTCACAGATACGCAGTATTTT.

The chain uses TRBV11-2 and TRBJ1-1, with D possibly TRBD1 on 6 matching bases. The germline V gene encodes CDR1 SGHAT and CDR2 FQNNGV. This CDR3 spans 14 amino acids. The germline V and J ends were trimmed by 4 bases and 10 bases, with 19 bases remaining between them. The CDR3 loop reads CASSSRDIPWVAFF. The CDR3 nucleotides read TGTGCCAGCAGCTCCCGGGACATACCTTGGGTAGCTTTCTTT.

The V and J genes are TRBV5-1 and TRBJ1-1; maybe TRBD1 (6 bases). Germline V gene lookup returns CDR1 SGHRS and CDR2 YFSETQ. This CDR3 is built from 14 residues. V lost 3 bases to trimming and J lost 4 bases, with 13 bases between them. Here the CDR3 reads CASSYQGPGTEAFF. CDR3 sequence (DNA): TGCGCCAGCAGCTACCAGGGGCCGGGCACTGAAGCTTTCTTT.

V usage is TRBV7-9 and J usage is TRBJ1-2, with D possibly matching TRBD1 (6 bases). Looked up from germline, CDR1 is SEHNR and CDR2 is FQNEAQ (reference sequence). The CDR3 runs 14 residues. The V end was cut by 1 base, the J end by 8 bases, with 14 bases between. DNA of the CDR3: TGTGCCAGCAGCTTAGAGGTGACAGGCGGCGGCTACACCTTC. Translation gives CASSLEVTGGGYTF.

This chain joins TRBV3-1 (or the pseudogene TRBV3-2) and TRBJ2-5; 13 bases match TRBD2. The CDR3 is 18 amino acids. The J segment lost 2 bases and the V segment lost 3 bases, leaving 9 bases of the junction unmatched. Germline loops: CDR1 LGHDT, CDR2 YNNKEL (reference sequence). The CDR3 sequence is CASSQRLAGGTIQETQYF. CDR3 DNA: TGTGCCAGCAGCCAGCGACTAGCGGGGGGCACGATTCAAGAGACCCAGTACTTC.

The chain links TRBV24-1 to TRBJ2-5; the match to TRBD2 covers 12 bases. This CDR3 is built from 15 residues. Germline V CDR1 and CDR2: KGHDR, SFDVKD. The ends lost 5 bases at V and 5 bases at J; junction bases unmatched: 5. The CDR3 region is CATSGLAGDGETQYF. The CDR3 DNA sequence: TGTGCCACCAGTGGACTAGCGGGGGACGGCGAGACCCAGTACTTC.

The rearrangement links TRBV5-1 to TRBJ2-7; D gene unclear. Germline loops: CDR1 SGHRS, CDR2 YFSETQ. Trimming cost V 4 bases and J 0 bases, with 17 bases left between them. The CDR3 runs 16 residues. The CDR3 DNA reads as TGCGCCAGCAGCCGAAAAGCAAGTAAAGACTCCTACGAGCAGTACTTC. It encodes CASSRKASKDSYEQYF.

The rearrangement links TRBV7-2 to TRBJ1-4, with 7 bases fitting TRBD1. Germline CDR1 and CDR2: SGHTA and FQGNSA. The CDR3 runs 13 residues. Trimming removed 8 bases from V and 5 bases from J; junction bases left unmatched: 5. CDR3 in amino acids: CASRQGGNEKLFF. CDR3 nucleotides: TGTGCCAGCCGACAGGGAGGAAATGAAAAACTGTTTTTT.

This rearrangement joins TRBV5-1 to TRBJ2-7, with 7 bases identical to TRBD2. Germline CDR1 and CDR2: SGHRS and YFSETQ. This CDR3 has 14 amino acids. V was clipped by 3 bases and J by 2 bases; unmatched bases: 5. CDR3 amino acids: CASSSGTNTYEQYF. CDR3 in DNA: TGCGCCAGCAGCTCCGGGACTAACACCTACGAGCAGTACTTC.